This T cell receptor beta chain was sequenced during a study of cytomegalovirus exposure and HLA in healthy donors (TCRdb year 2017). A note on the overall study: In an earlier analysis of approximately 640 of the donors, less than 350 Gb of sequence data and approximately 120 million unique TCR beta sequences from 180 million or so T cells were reported. Every discovery cohort repertoire had been produced on one sequencing platform. Among the 398 genotyped donors, 81% belonged to the genetic ancestry cluster associated with self-reported Caucasian donors. In a later genetic analysis, genome-wide SNP genotypes for about three fifths of the 666 donors were used, and that subset was treated as a discovery cohort. Because of strong linkage in the cohort, 5 or 6 DR-DQ haplotypes were treated as single units for association and clustering. Along with the roughly 700-subject first cohort, a separate validation cohort of over a hundred different subjects was used. To predict cytomegalovirus infection status, the study brought together high-throughput TCR immunosequencing, statistical association of individual TCRs with disease status, and machine learning. Roughly 300 gigabases of sequencing data and 80 million or so unique TCR sequences were included in an early release covering around 600 HLA-typed donors. In an earlier analysis of 587 of the donors, high-throughput TCR beta sequencing was used to judge whether each TCR beta V gene segment behaved as functional or pseudogenic. A later analysis re-examined previously published TCR beta repertoires from around 670 donors and added high-resolution HLA genotyping to investigate patterns of TCR occurrence. Rather than drawing on any new phenotypic data, the later analysis identified candidate immune exposures from TCR beta sequences and the way those sequences occurred across donors. The study aimed to test whether signatures of past pathogen exposure could be identified by cataloging public T cell receptors. HLA typing included class I and class II loci at four-digit resolution. Donor age, sex, ethnicity and CMV serostatus were collected together with the repertoire data. The study used immunosequencing to profile the T cell repertoires of 670 or so subjects and linked those repertoires to cytomegalovirus serostatus. Among 398 genotyped donors of the cohort, an average of about 240,000 unique TCR beta nucleotide sequences were sequenced per donor, roughly 20% of them non-productive. Typing coverage varied by locus: roughly 620-630 donors for A, B, C, DRB1 and DQB1; approximately 520 for DQA1; over 600 for DPA1; around 450 for DPB1. The study at large found these results: According to a later genetic analysis, donors in an Asian-associated ancestry cluster had fewer N-insertions in productive TCRs than the roughly 660-donor mean. In a later analysis, most CMV-associated TCR beta chains were found to appear HLA-restricted, with HLA associations seemingly driven largely by CMV exposure. In a later analysis, 16,951 TCR beta sequences were associated with specific HLA alleles at a false discovery rate of 0.05. The study gave a list of 150 to 200 TCR beta chains associated with cytomegalovirus. When HLA alleles, especially DR and DQ, strongly co-occurred, TCR associations were difficult to assign to individual alleles. The only immune exposure information available for the cohort was CMV serostatus. In vitro tests confirmed that a few of the cytomegalovirus-associated TCR beta chains recognize cytomegalovirus antigens. Most TCR sequences were seen in very few donors, while some public TCRs were found in many individuals. Correlated functional status among segregating V segments might reflect linkage disequilibrium, but an unknown experimental factor could not be ruled out. Only TCR beta chains were sequenced in this cohort, and the absence of alpha or paired-chain data limited detectable features. In both the original and validation cohorts, the classifier was reported to diagnose cytomegalovirus status with high specificity and sensitivity. A further reported finding was that TCR beta sequences accurately predicted the HLA-A and HLA-B alleles for most subjects in the first cohort. It was suggested by the authors that the approach could potentially be generalized to other disease states and immunological phenotypes. Compared with equally common non-associated chains, HLA-associated TCR beta chains in a later analysis were more clonally expanded and had lower generation probabilities. Sequencing depth was assumed to be roughly uniform across donors in the presence/absence analyses, though that assumption may not hold. In a later analysis, the rate of TCR association differed among HLA loci, with DRB1 alleles having the most associated TCRs and HLA-C alleles having the fewest. A cluster of highly shared sequence variants was judged likely to represent a technical artifact of the sequencing pipeline. Broadly in line with IMGT annotations, most TCR beta V segments showed up in productive rearrangements about 87% or about 30% of the time in an earlier analysis of about 500 of the donors. The earlier analysis of approximately 590 of the donors excluded roughly 16 rarely observed V segments, including chromosome 9 orphons, because counts were too low. An association between a missense DCLRE1C variant and V-gene and J-gene trimming of TCR beta chains was found in a later genetic analysis and replicated in an independent cohort. HLA typing was unavailable for some donors at each locus, so association tests used only the typed subset. A later analysis reported that several top co-occurrence clusters appeared linked to parvovirus B19, influenza, CMV and Epstein-Barr virus.

The cohort consisted of some 670 healthy bone marrow donors. Cohort members were all nominally healthy when sampled, although unrecorded immune exposures were likely present. The donor was CMV seropositive and was included in the group of some 290 seropositive cohort members. Each donor provided a peripheral blood sample, and peripheral blood mononuclear cells were used for TCR beta sequencing. Genomic DNA extraction from the blood cell samples was performed with the Qiagen DNeasy Blood Extraction Kit. The library was obtained by the immunoSEQ multiplex PCR assay. For the multiplex PCR, a mixture combining 60 forward primers for TCR Vbeta segments and 13 reverse primers for TCR Jbeta segments was used. The CDR3 region of rearranged TCR beta genes was amplified from genomic DNA by a multiplex PCR assay. Amplified TCR beta libraries were sequenced as 87-base-pair reads on the Illumina HiSeq System. The paper's processing steps were these. In a later analysis, tens of millions of unique TCR beta chains were counted across the 500 to 700 repertoires, and roughly 10 million of these chains were shared by at least two donors. A nearest-neighbor algorithm error-corrected the raw reads and collapsed the reads into unique sequences, merging closely related sequences to remove PCR and sequencing errors. Alignment of CDR3 sequences to IMGT reference sequences was used to assign V, D and J gene segments. Each retained sequence needed at least a six-nucleotide match to both a V gene segment and a J gene segment. A rearrangement was called productive if the CDR3 had no stop codons and remained in frame with V and J, and every other rearrangement was called non-productive. CDR3 was defined by IMGT convention, running from the second conserved V-encoded cysteine to the conserved J-encoded phenylalanine. In an earlier analysis of some 550 of the donors, sequences lacking an unambiguous match to a single V gene segment were excluded. An earlier analysis of 587 of the donors called V segments functional above 56.7% productive rearrangements and segregating when the between-donor standard deviation exceeded 5%. A statistical classification framework was built to diagnose cytomegalovirus status from the catalog of TCR beta chain sequences. In a later analysis, TCR nucleotide sequences were compared against IMGT/GENE-DB human TR gene sequences so that V and J genes could be assigned. In a later analysis, CDR3 sequences and most-parsimonious VDJ recombination scenarios were assigned using the TCRdist pipeline. In a later analysis, each TCR beta chain was defined by its CDR3 amino acid sequence together with its V-gene family, and reads lacking a unique V-gene family were excluded. In a later analysis, 500 to 650 highly shared, low-generation-probability nucleotide sequences were removed to address suspected cross-contamination and a sequencing artifact. For each public chain, a later analysis derived a clonal expansion index from normalized ranks of inferred template counts within each repertoire. Generation probabilities in a later analysis came from a VDJ recombination model fitted to out-of-frame rearrangements, and those results were checked against IGoR. In a later analysis, hypergeometric tests were used to score TCR-TCR, TCR-HLA and TCR-CMV co-occurrence, with a repertoire-size bias correction applied to TCR pairs. To estimate false discovery rates, a later analysis permuted the HLA or CMV assignments 20 times. In a later analysis, co-occurring TCRs were grouped using DBSCAN, with TCRdist sequence similarity added in when clustering inside HLA-allele-positive subsets. Repertoires with fewer than 30,000 or more than 120,000 public chains were left out of co-occurrence clustering, as were about 5 repertoires with anomalous nucleotide sharing. TCRdb retrieved this table from immuneACCESS and kept in-frame rearrangements only. Not all clones are present; in checked studies, unresolved V genes account for under half, and no reason is known for the remainder. For V, J and clone size, that table is used; D and trimming come from the DNA. The sample has more than 110,000 clones on record, 80% of them singletons. The ten largest clonotypes hold over 6.5% of the sample.

Comments on this clone: The specificity of this receptor is unknown. No much larger clone exists at a distance of one base, and base qualities are not known.

Sequencing used PBMCs. The sequence came from a man aged 35-49 years in good health and CMV-seropositive.

The nucleotide sequence is TGTGCCAGCAGTAAACAGGGGGCCGGCTCCTACGAGCAGTACTTC. This codes for CASSKQGAGSYEQYF. Recombination connected TRBV6-1 to TRBJ2-7, with 9 bases matching TRBD1. The germline V gene yields MNHNS for CDR1 and SASEGT for CDR2. The CDR3 spans 15 residues, from the cysteine through the phenylalanine. Of the read, only the CDR3 DNA is kept; its 45 bases are in frame from base 1. Here V drops 5 bases and J drops 0 bases, and the junction holds 5 bases not matched to any gene.